This TCR beta chain was sequenced for a study of blood T cell repertoires in COVID-19. Clones were sequenced by immunoSEQ multiplex PCR, and TCRdb holds only the in-frame ones, with some missing. The sample includes 130,000 or so clones, roughly 80% of them seen just once. The length of the CDR3 is 14 residues. Germline V gene sequence: CDR1 KGHDR, CDR2 SFDVKD. Losses at the gene ends were 5 bases for V and 4 bases for J; bases not matched to a gene: 4. Each participant's cohort was designated according to participant-reported clinical history. The V call is TRBV24-1, the J call TRBJ1-5, with 7 nucleotides matching TRBD1. This receptor was identified in a man aged 50 or older who had recovered from COVID-19. Sequenced material: PBMCs or T cells enriched from blood (not recorded which). CDR3 nucleotides: TGTGCCACCAGTGGAGGGGGCGCGAATCAGCCCCAGCATTTT. Its protein product is CATSGGGANQPQHF.